What follows are 23 T cell receptor beta chains derived from one specimen sequenced in a study of identical twins. One entry per CDR3 protein, called by TCRdb with MiXCR from the 5' RACE reads. The profile shows 350,000 to 450,000 distinct CDR3 sequences, 15% to 20% of them singletons. Input material: naive T cells sorted from blood. Receptor source: a man in his forties or fifties in good health.

This clonotype was seen a handful of times. The V gene is TRBV7-9, the J gene TRBJ1-1, with TRBD1 identical over 7 bases. The CDR3 loop spans 16 amino acids. Unmatched junction bases numbered 13, after V lost 4 bases and J lost 5 bases. In germline, CDR1 is SEHNR, CDR2 FQNEAQ (reference sequence). The CDR3 nucleotides read TGTGCCAGCAGCTGGGGAAACAGGGGCTTAGGGACTGAAGCTTTCTTT. Amino acid sequence: CASSWGNRGLGTEAFF.

This clonotype has a handful of counts. The V call is TRBV4-2, the J call TRBJ2-3; D perhaps matches TRBD2 (7 bases). CDR3 length: 17 residues. Germline CDR1 LGHNA, CDR2 YNFKEQ. V was shortened by 3 bases and J by 3 bases, with 19 bases between the two germline ends. DNA for the CDR3: TGTGCCAGCAGCCAGGTCGACCCTAGGGGGGGAACAGATACGCAGTATTTT. Translation gives CASSQVDPRGGTDTQYF.

The chain links TRBV12-3 or TRBV12-4 to TRBJ2-1; D may be TRBD1 or TRBD2 (6 bases each). CDR3 length: 16 amino acids. The ends were cut back, 4 bases at V and 4 bases at J, with 17 bases in the middle. CDR3 nucleotides: TGTGCCAGCAGTTCCATAGGGAAGGGGGGATACAATGAGCAGTTCTTC. It encodes CASSSIGKGGYNEQFF.

The rearrangement uses TRBV6-4 and TRBJ2-1; 7 bases align to TRBD2. Per the germline V gene, CDR1 is MRHNA and CDR2 is SNTAGT. The CDR3 runs 15 residues. V trimming: 3 bases; J trimming: 9 bases; junction bases outside the gene matches: 11. The CDR3: CASSEMGLPWGEQFF. The CDR3 nucleotides read TGTGCCAGCAGTGAAATGGGACTACCGTGGGGTGAGCAGTTCTTC.

This clonotype was counted a few times. This sequence joins TRBV11-2 and TRBJ2-2; possibly TRBD1 for D (6 bases). This CDR3 region has 15 residues. The V and J ends lost 4 bases and 4 bases respectively, with 13 bases between them. Germline CDR1 is SGHAT and CDR2 is FQNNGV. The CDR3, as DNA: TGTGCCAGCAGCTCCAGAGGACAGTCCACCGGGGAGCTGTTTTTT. Protein sequence: CASSSRGQSTGELFF.

This clonotype appeared many times. The rearrangement uses TRBV29-1 and TRBJ2-5; the match to TRBD1 covers 9 bases. The CDR3 length is 15 residues. Germline V lookup: CDR1 SQVTM, CDR2 ANQGSEA. The ends lost 1 base at V and 5 bases at J; junction bases unmatched: 8. Here the CDR3 reads CSVEGPDRGRETQYF. The CDR3 DNA is TGCAGCGTTGAAGGACCGGACAGGGGCAGGGAGACCCAGTACTTC.

This clonotype was counted only a few times. The genes are TRBV5-6 and TRBJ2-7; the match to TRBD2 covers 7 bases. After removal of 4 bases from V and 6 bases from J, the junction contained 1 base not matched to a gene. The CDR3 contains 11 residues. CDR1 SGHDT and CDR2 YYEEEE come from the germline V gene. This chain's CDR3 is CASSAGVEQYF. The CDR3 DNA is TGTGCCAGCAGCGCGGGAGTCGAGCAGTACTTC.

This chain links TRBV4-2 with TRBJ2-7; 10 bases agree with TRBD2. The CDR3 runs to 19 residues. The trim removed 0 bases at V and 3 bases at J, leaving 14 bases unmatched. The germline V gene encodes CDR1 LGHNA and CDR2 YNFKEQ. The CDR3 protein is CASSQDTGRPSGGFYEQYF. The CDR3 nucleotides read TGTGCCAGCAGCCAAGATACCGGGCGGCCTAGCGGGGGTTTCTACGAGCAGTACTTC.

The chain links TRBV27 to TRBJ2-2; 10 nucleotides align to TRBD2. Germline loops: CDR1 MNHEY, CDR2 SMNVEV (reference sequence). The CDR3 runs 17 residues. After removal of 2 bases from V and 5 bases from J, the junction contained 8 bases not matched to a gene. The CDR3, as DNA: TGTGCCAGCAGTTTAGAGGGGCTAGCGGGAGTTACCGGGGAGCTGTTTTTT. This encodes CASSLEGLAGVTGELFF.

This clonotype appeared many times. The rearrangement joins TRBV20-1 to TRBJ2-2, with unresolved D. The CDR3 is made up of 13 amino acids. Trimming cost V 6 bases and J 5 bases, with 13 bases left between them. Germline CDR1 reads DFQATT; CDR2 reads SNEGSKA (reference sequence). CDR3 loop: CSAQTSLTGELFF. The CDR3 nucleotides are TGCAGTGCCCAGACTTCGCTTACCGGGGAGCTGTTTTTT.

In this sample, this clonotype turned up a few times. The CDR3 spells CASSQYSGNTIYF. CDR3 DNA: TGTGCCAGCAGCCAGTATTCTGGAAACACCATATATTTT. The chain employs TRBV6-1 and TRBJ1-3; D remains ambiguous. Looked up from germline, CDR1 is MNHNS and CDR2 is SASEGT. V was shortened by 6 bases and J by 1 base, with 7 bases between the two germline ends. The CDR3 consists of 13 residues.

This clonotype was observed a few times. The J gene is TRBJ1-2, the V gene TRBV5-1; D not certain. Trimming pared 0 bases from V and 5 bases from J, leaving 17 bases between. Germline lookup yields CDR1 SGHRS and CDR2 YFSETQ. The CDR3 runs 16 residues. CDR3 sequence: CASSLASDQSTYGYTF. CDR3 nucleotide sequence: TGCGCCAGCAGCTTGGCGTCCGATCAGAGTACTTATGGCTACACCTTC.

This chain links TRBV12-3 or TRBV12-4 with TRBJ1-2; no definite D call. The CDR3 extends over 15 amino acids. Between the trimmed V and J ends, which lost 5 bases and 4 bases, there was a span of 17 bases. The CDR3 DNA is TGTGCCAGCAGTAACCCCATCGGGATTAGCTATGGCTACACCTTC. Translating it yields CASSNPIGISYGYTF.

This clonotype has at least ten counts. The chain couples TRBV12-3 or TRBV12-4 to TRBJ2-1, with 7 positions matching TRBD2. CDR3 length: 15 residues. V was pared by 6 bases and J by 8 bases, with 13 bases of the junction left unmatched. DNA for the CDR3: TGTGCCAGCAGGAAAATGGGGACTATTTACTATGAGCAGTTCTTC. It specifies CASRKMGTIYYEQFF.

This clonotype was seen at least ten times. The gene calls are TRBV15 and TRBJ2-3; 13 nucleotides match TRBD2. Germline assignment: CDR1 LNHNV and CDR2 YYDKDF (reference sequence). V dropped 0 bases and J dropped 3; count of bases not matched to a gene: 0. The CDR3 sequence is 16 residues long. CDR3 sequence: CATSREGLAGTDTQYF. The CDR3 coding sequence is TGTGCCACCAGCAGAGAGGGACTAGCGGGGACAGATACGCAGTATTTT.

This clonotype was seen at least ten times. This rearrangement joins TRBV12-3 or TRBV12-4 to TRBJ2-3; 9 nucleotides align to TRBD2. The trim removed 7 bases at V and 6 bases at J, leaving 11 bases unmatched. The CDR3 runs 15 residues. CDR3 amino acids: CASNSLAGSPDTQYF. For the CDR3, the DNA is TGTGCCAGCAATTCTCTAGCGGGGAGCCCCGATACGCAGTATTTT.

This chain joins TRBV20-1 and TRBJ2-5; either TRBD1 or TRBD2 may supply D (5 bases each). Germline lookup yields CDR1 DFQATT and CDR2 SNEGSKA (reference sequence). The V end lost 4 bases, the J end lost 5 bases, and 14 bases lay between the germline ends. The CDR3 runs to 13 residues. The chain's CDR3 is CSAKGPSFETQYF. The CDR3 bases are TGCAGTGCTAAGGGACCCTCCTTCGAGACCCAGTACTTC.

The chain uses TRBV20-1 and TRBJ2-7; the D gene is possibly TRBD2 (6 bases). Germline V gives CDR1 DFQATT, CDR2 SNEGSKA (reference sequence). V was pared by 2 bases and J by 8 bases, with 16 bases between. This CDR3 has 13 residues. DNA for the CDR3: TGCAGTGCTAGACCGACAGCGCGGGGTCAGCAGTACTTC. Amino acids: CSARPTARGQQYF.

Many counts were recorded for this clonotype. The chain links TRBV18 to TRBJ1-4; D remains ambiguous. The CDR3 is 13 residues long. Trimming took off 3 bases at V and 7 bases at J, with 9 bases between the two ends. The germline gives CDR1 KGHSH, CDR2 LQKENI. The DNA for the CDR3 is TGTGCCAGCTCACCCACGGGTGGTGAAAAACTGTTTTTT. It is translated as CASSPTGGEKLFF.

The V call is TRBV5-1, the J call TRBJ2-1; 10 bases line up with TRBD1. The ends lost 4 bases at V and 8 bases at J; junction bases unmatched: 9. Germline CDR1 SGHRS, CDR2 YFSETQ. The CDR3 runs 15 residues. For the CDR3, the DNA is TGCGCCAGCAGCGGCGACAGGGGGCGTTCTCATGAGCAGTTCTTC. Translated, it gives CASSGDRGRSHEQFF. Complete variable domain (other parts from reference TRBV5-1 and TRBJ2-1): KAGVTQTPRYLIKTRGQQVTLSCSPISGHRSVSWYQQTPGQGLQFLFEYFSETQRNKGNFPGRFSGRQFSNSRSEMNVSTLELGDSALYLCASSGDRGRSHEQFFGPGTRLTVL.

The chain has TRBV13 and TRBJ1-2; D perhaps matches TRBD1 (6 bases). The CDR3 runs 13 residues. The germline V and J ends were trimmed by 0 bases and 6 bases, with 8 bases remaining between them. The germline gives CDR1 PRHDT, CDR2 FYEKMQ (reference sequence). The CDR3 nucleotides read TGTGCCAGCAGCTTAGGACAGGGTAATGGCTACACCTTC. Its protein is CASSLGQGNGYTF.

At least ten counts were recorded for this clonotype. The chain is built from TRBV28 and TRBJ1-5; TRBD1 aligns across 7 bases. V trimming: 1 base; J trimming: 7 bases; junction bases outside the gene matches: 4. CDR1 is MDHEN and CDR2 is SYDVKM in the germline V gene. The CDR3 has 14 amino acids. As DNA, the CDR3 is TGTGCCAGCAGTTTATTAGGGGGCCGGCAGCCCCAGCATTTT. Its translation: CASSLLGGRQPQHF.

This clonotype has ten or more counts. V and J are TRBV7-9 and TRBJ2-2, with unresolved D. CDR3 length: 10 residues. V was shortened by 6 bases and J by 10 bases, with 6 bases between the two germline ends. Germline assignment: CDR1 SEHNR and CDR2 FQNEAQ (reference sequence). CDR3 nucleotide sequence: TGTGCCAGCAGTGGTGCGGAGCTGTTTTTT. Translated, it gives CASSGAELFF.